This TCR beta chain originates from a study of cytomegalovirus exposure and HLA in healthy donors. The donors were in the approximately 120-subject validation cohort; that cohort was separate from the roughly 700-subject first cohort. Only in-frame clones appear in the TCRdb table, and some are missing; sequencing was by immunoSEQ multiplex PCR. Counted here are more than 150,000 clones, 65% to 85% occurring once; the ten biggest clones make up roughly 2.8%. The sequence was collected from a woman aged 18 to 35 in good health and CMV-seropositive. Sample: PBMCs.

The CDR3 DNA reads TGTGCCAGCAGGCCCCACAGACAGCCCCAGCATTTT. Translating it yields CASRPHRQPQHF. The chain has TRBV28 and TRBJ1-5; D remains ambiguous. Germline-derived CDR1 and CDR2 are MDHEN and SYDVKM. V lost 6 bases and J lost 7, with 10 bases in between. This CDR3 is 12 amino acids long.